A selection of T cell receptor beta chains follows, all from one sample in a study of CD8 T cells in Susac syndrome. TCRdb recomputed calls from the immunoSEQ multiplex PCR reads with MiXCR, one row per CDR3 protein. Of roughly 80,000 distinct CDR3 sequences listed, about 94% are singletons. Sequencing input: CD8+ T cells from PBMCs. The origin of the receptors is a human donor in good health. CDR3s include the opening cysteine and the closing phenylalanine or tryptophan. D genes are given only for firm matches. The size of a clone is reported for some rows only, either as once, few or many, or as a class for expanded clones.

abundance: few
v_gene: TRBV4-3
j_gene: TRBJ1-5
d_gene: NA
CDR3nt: TGCGCCAGCAGCCAAGAACGACAGGTCATCAATCAGCCCCAGCATTTT
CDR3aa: CASSQERQVINQPQHF

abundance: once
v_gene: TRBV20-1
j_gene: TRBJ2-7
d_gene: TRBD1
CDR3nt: TGCAGTGCTGAACCGACAGGGAACTCCTACGAGCAGTACTTC
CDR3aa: CSAEPTGNSYEQYF

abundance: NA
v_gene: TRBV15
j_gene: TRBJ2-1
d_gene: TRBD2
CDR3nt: TGTGCCACCAGCAGTAGCGGGGGTTACAATGAGCAGTTCTTC
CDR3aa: CATSSSGGYNEQFF

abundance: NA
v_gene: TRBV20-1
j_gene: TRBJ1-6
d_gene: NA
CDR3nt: TGCAGTGCTATCGACAGCCGGACGCGTAATTCACCCCTCCACTTT
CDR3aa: CSAIDSRTRNSPLHF

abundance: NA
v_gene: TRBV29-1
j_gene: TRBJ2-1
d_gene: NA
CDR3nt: TGCAGCGTTGAGGAGGGCGATATAGTGAATGAGCAGTTCTTC
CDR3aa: CSVEEGDIVNEQFF

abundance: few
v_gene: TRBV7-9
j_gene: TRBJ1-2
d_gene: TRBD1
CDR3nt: TGTGCCAGCAGCTTTGGGACAGCCAACTATGGCTACACCTTC
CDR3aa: CASSFGTANYGYTF

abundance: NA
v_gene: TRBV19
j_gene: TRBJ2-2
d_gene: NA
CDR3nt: TGTGCCAGTACTACAGGGAACGGGGAGCTGTTTTTT
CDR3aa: CASTTGNGELFF

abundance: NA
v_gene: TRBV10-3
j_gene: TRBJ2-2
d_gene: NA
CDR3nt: TGTGCCATCAGGGGGGACGTCCAAGGGGCCGGGGAGCTGTTTTTT
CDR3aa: CAIRGDVQGAGELFF

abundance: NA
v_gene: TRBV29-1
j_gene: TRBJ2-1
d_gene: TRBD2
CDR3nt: TGCAGCGTGCCCCTCACCCGCCTACTAGCGGGAAGTTCCTACAATGAGCAGTTCTTC
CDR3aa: CSVPLTRLLAGSSYNEQFF

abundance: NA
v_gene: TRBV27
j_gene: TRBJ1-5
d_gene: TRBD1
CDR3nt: TGTGCCAGCAGTTTACAGGGGGCCAATCAGCCCCAGCATTTT
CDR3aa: CASSLQGANQPQHF

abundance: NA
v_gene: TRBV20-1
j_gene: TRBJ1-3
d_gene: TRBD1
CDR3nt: TGCAGTGCTTCCGGACAGGCAAACACCATATATTTT
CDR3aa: CSASGQANTIYF

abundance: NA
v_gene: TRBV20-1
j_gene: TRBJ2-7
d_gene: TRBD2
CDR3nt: TGCAGTGCTAGGGAACTAGCGGGCGTATCCTACGAGCAGTACTTC
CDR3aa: CSARELAGVSYEQYF

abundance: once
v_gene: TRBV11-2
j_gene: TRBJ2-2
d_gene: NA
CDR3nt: TGTGCCAGCACGATGACCGGGGCCGTCACCGGGGAGCTGTTTTTT
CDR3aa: CASTMTGAVTGELFF

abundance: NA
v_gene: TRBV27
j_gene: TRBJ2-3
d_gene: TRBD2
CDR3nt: TGTGCCAGCAGGTCATATCCTCTCGGGCGGGAGTCGTTGTATTTT
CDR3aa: CASRSYPLGRESLYF

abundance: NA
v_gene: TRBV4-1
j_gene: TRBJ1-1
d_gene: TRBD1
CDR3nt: TGCGCCAGCAGCCAAAAGGCCCCGGAACAGGGGGGGGACACTGAAGCTTTCTTT
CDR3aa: CASSQKAPEQGGDTEAFF

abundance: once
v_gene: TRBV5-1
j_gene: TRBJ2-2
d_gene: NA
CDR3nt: TGCGCCAGCAGCCCTCACACCGGGGAGCTGTTTTTT
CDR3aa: CASSPHTGELFF

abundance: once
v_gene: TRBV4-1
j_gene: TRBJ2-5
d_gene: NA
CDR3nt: TGCGCCAGCAGCCAAGATGTGGCAGGGGACGAGACCCAGTACTTC
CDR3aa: CASSQDVAGDETQYF

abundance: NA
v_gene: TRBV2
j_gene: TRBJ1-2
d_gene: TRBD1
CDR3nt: TGTGCCAACTACGATCTAGGGGGCGAGATGCTTGGCTACACCTTC
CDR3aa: CANYDLGGEMLGYTF

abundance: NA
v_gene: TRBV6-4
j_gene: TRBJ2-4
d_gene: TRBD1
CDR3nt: TGTGCCAGCTCGGAAGGACAGGCCTCAAACATTCAGTACTTC
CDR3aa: CASSEGQASNIQYF

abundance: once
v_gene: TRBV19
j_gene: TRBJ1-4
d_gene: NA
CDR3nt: TGTGCCAGTAGTAGTGGACTCCTTGCAACTAATGAAAAACTGTTTTTT
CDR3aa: CASSSGLLATNEKLFF

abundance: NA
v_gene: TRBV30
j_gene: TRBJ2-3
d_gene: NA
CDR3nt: TGTGCCTGGGCCGCGATAGCGGCCGGTGAAGATACGCAGTATTTT
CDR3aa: CAWAAIAAGEDTQYF

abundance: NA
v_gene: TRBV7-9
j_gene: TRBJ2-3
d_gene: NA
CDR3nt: TGTGCCAGCAGCTTTGGGGATTCTAGCACAGATACGCAGTATTTT
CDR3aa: CASSFGDSSTDTQYF

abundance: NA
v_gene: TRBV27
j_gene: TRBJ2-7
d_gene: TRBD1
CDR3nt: TGTGCCAGCAGTTTGACAGGGTCCCCCTACGAGCAGTACTTC
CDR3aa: CASSLTGSPYEQYF

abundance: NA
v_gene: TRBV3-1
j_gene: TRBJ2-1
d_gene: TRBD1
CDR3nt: TGTGCCAGCAGCCACTGGACAGGGGTTAAGAGGGATGAGCAGTTCTTC
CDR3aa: CASSHWTGVKRDEQFF

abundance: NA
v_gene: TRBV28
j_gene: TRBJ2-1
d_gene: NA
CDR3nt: TGTGCCAGCAGTACATCCTACAATGAGCAGTTCTTC
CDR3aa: CASSTSYNEQFF

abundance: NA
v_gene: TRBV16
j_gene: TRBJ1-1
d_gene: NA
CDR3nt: TGTGCCAGCAGCCAATACGGAGGTGAAGCTTTCTTT
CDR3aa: CASSQYGGEAFF

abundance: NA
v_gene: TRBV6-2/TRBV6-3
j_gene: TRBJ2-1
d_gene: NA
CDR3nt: TGTGCCAGCAGTTCATCGAACAGCAATGAGCAGTTCTTC
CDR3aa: CASSSSNSNEQFF

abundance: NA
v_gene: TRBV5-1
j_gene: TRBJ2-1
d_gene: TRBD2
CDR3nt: TGCGCCAGCAGCGGAGCGGGGGGGTACAATGAGCAGTTCTTC
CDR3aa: CASSGAGGYNEQFF

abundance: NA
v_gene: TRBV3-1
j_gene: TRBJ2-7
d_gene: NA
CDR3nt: TGTGCCAGCAGCCACGTGGAGAGCTCCTACGAGCAGTACTTC
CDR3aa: CASSHVESSYEQYF

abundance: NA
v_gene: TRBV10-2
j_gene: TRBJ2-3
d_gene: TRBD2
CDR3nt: TGCGCCAGTAGTAGCGGGGGGGTTGCAGATACGCAGTATTTT
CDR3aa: CASSSGGVADTQYF

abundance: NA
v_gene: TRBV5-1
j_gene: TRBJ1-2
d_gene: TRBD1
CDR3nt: TGCGCCAGCAGCTTAATGCCGACCCGACAGGGGGAGGACTATGGCTACACCTTC
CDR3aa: CASSLMPTRQGEDYGYTF

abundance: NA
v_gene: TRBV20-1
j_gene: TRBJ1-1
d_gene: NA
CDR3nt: TGCAGTGCTAGAGGGGGGACGGACACTGAAGCTTTCTTT
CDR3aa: CSARGGTDTEAFF

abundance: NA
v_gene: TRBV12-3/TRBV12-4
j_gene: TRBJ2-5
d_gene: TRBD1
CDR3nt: TGTGCCAGCAGTCCCGGACAGGCTCGGGAGACCCAGTACTTC
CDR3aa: CASSPGQARETQYF

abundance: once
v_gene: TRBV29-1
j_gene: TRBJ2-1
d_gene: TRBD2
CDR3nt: TGCAGCGTTGAAGGTAGCGGGACCTACAATGAGCAGTTCTTC
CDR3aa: CSVEGSGTYNEQFF

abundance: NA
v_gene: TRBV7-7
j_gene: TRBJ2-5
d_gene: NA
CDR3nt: TGTGCCAGCAGCTTAGAAGGGGGGGGCGGCCAAGAGACCCAGTACTTC
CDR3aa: CASSLEGGGGQETQYF

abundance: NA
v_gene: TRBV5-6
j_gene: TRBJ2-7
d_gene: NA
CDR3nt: TGTGCCAGCAGCTTGGGGATTCCCTACGAGCAGTACTTC
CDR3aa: CASSLGIPYEQYF

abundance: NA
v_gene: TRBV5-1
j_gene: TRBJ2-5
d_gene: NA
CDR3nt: TGCGCCAGCAGCTTGGAAGGGGCGGAGACCCAGTACTTC
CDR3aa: CASSLEGAETQYF

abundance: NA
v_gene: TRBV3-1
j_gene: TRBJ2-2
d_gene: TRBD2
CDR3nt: TGTGCCAGCAGCCCAGGGACTAGTGCCACCGGGGAGCTGTTTTTT
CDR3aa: CASSPGTSATGELFF

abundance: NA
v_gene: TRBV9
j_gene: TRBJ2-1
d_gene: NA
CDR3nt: TGTGCCAGCACCTCAGGCCCCCTTTCCTACAATGAGCAGTTCTTC
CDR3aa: CASTSGPLSYNEQFF

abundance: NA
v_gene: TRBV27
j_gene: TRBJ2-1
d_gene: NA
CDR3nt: TGTGCCAGCAGTCGAGGACCCCACAATGAGCAGTTCTTC
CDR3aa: CASSRGPHNEQFF

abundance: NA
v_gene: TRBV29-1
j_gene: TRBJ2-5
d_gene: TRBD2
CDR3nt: TGCAGCGTTGTAAAGCTGGGGAGGGATGGGACCCAGTACTTC
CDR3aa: CSVVKLGRDGTQYF